The subject of this entry is one T cell receptor (beta chain). Its antigen is undetermined. These data are taken from a study of CD8 T cells in Susac syndrome. Whole-study findings and limits: It was acknowledged by the study that relatively few individuals were included in its TCR sequencing and HLA analysis.

The authors carried out high-throughput sequencing of TCR beta. They applied it to CD8+ and CD4+ T cells obtained from blood. Negative isolation yielded the CD8+ and CD4+ T cells, while FACS enriched the TEMRA cells. This CDR3 has 15 amino acids. CDR1 SGHDT and CDR2 YYEEEE come from the germline V gene. Germline trimming cut 4 bases from V and 3 bases from J; bases unmatched to any gene: 6. cDNA came from roughly 0.47 to 1 ug RNA primed by random hexamers. The TCR beta CDR3 was amplified by immunoSEQ multiplex PCR across 54 Vbeta, 13 Jbeta. TCRdb called the immunoSEQ multiplex PCR reads again in MiXCR, with one record for every CDR3 protein. The repertoire holds almost 450,000 distinct CDR3 sequences, more than 80% seen once, with roughly 0.11% in the top ten.

The sequence derives from a human donor with multiple sclerosis. The V and J genes are TRBV5-6 and TRBJ1-4, with TRBD1 matching over 7 bases. Sample: CD8+ T cells from PBMCs. The CDR3, as DNA: TGTGCCAGCAGCCCGGCGGGACAGCCTAATGAAAAACTGTTTTTT. Translation gives CASSPAGQPNEKLFF.